The 24 T cell receptor beta chains below come from one sample, sequenced in a study of OX40 agonist ivuxolimab in advanced cancers. Measured with immunoSEQ multiplex PCR; TCRdb has only the in-frame clones, and not every one. The sample yields around 68,000 clones, around nine tenths seen once. Sequenced here: CD4+ or CD8+ T cells sorted from blood, sampled in a trial of the OX40 agonist ivuxolimab. Every receptor here comes from an adult with an advanced solid tumor such as melanoma, head and neck, liver or kidney cancer.

This chain links TRBV10-3 with TRBJ2-7; 8 nucleotides agree with TRBD1. Germline trimming cut 6 bases from V and 6 bases from J; bases unmatched to any gene: 10. The germline CDR1 and CDR2 sequences are ENHRY and SYGVKD. The length of the CDR3 is 14 residues. Written as DNA, the CDR3 is TGTGCCATCAGCCCCGGACAGGGTGGGATCGAGCAGTACTTC. Its protein product is CAISPGQGGIEQYF.

The chain couples TRBV7-9 to TRBJ2-3; TRBD1 matches 7 bases. V dropped 6 bases and J dropped 2; count of bases not matched to a gene: 8. The germline V gene has CDR1 SEHNR and CDR2 FQNEAQ (reference sequence). The CDR3 contains 15 residues. CDR3 DNA sequence: TGTGCCAGCAGTTTAACGGGACAGATCACAGATACGCAGTATTTT. Residues: CASSLTGQITDTQYF. Drawing the rest from reference TRBV7-9 and TRBJ2-3, the complete variable domain is DTGVSQNPRHKITKRGQNVTFRCDPISEHNRLYWYRQTLGQGPEFLTYFQNEAQLEKSRLLSDRFSAERPKGSFSTLEIQRTEQGDSAMYLCASSLTGQITDTQYFGPGTRLTVL.

The CDR3 here is CASSYGTGKLGPQHF. The CDR3 nucleotides read TGTGCCAGCAGTTACGGGACAGGGAAATTGGGGCCCCAGCATTTT. The rearrangement joins TRBV27 to TRBJ1-5, with 9 nucleotides matching TRBD1. Germline V gene lookup returns CDR1 MNHEY and CDR2 SMNVEV (reference sequence). This CDR3 contains 15 residues. V was pared by 4 bases and J by 9 bases, with 10 bases of the junction left unmatched.

V is TRBV9 and J is TRBJ2-7; D may be TRBD2 (5 bases). CDR1 and CDR2 from the germline V gene are SGDLS and YYNGEE. The germline V and J ends were trimmed by 2 bases and 5 bases, with 5 bases remaining between them. The CDR3 sequence is 11 residues long. The CDR3 coding sequence is TGTGCCAGCAGCGTCGGGGACGAGCAGTACTTC. As protein: CASSVGDEQYF.

This chain connects TRBV5-8 to TRBJ1-5; D is possibly TRBD1 (6 bases). Germline CDR1 reads SGHTS; CDR2 reads YDEGEE. V lost 3 bases and J 11 bases, leaving 21 bases between the germline ends. CDR3 length: 15 amino acids. CDR3 sequence (DNA): TGTGCCAGCAGCTCCAGGGGAGACAGTCGGTTGGCCCAGCATTTT. Translating it yields CASSSRGDSRLAQHF. Drawing the rest from reference TRBV5-8 and TRBJ1-5, the complete variable domain is EAGVTQSPTHLIKTRGQQATLRCSPISGHTSVYWYQQALGLGLQFLLWYDEGEERNRGNFPPRFSGRQFPNYSSELNVNALELEDSALYLCASSSRGDSRLAQHFGDGTRLSIL.

The chain combines TRBV4-1 with TRBJ2-5; D might be TRBD2 (5 bases). The CDR3 has 17 amino acids. V was clipped by 1 base and J by 1 base, with 16 bases between them. CDR1 is MGHRA and CDR2 is YSYEKL in the germline V gene. Here the CDR3 DNA reads TGCGCCAGCAGCCAAGCCTTTTCACAGCGGCCCCAAGAGACCCAGTACTTC. Translated, it gives CASSQAFSQRPQETQYF.

The chain links TRBV7-9 to TRBJ2-1, with D possibly being TRBD1 (6 bases). CDR3 length: 15 residues. V lost 7 bases and J 5 bases, leaving 18 bases between the germline ends. Per germline, CDR1 SEHNR and CDR2 FQNEAQ (reference sequence). The chain's CDR3 is CASIKSGHTNNEQFF. CDR3 DNA sequence: TGTGCCAGCATCAAATCGGGACATACTAACAATGAGCAGTTCTTC.

Turning to this clone: One junction end does not reproduce the germline sequence, and a read error may be involved. The chain couples TRBV7-7 to TRBJ2-5; 13 bases agree with TRBD2. This CDR3 has 15 amino acids. CDR1 is SSHAT, CDR2 FNYEAQ, per germline (reference sequence). CDR3 coding DNA: TGTGCTAGCAGCTACGGACTAGCGGGAGTTGAGACCCAGTACTTC. Translation gives CASSYGLAGVETQYF.

On this clone itself: Different DNA sequences within this sample yield the same CDR3. The CDR3 sequence is CASSQNRGGETQYF. Written as DNA, the CDR3 is TGCGCCAGCAGCCAAAATCGGGGCGGGGAGACCCAGTACTTC. The V gene is TRBV4-3, the J gene TRBJ2-5, with D perhaps being TRBD1 or TRBD2 (5 bases each). The CDR3 runs 14 residues. Trimming removed 2 bases from V and 5 bases from J, with 12 bases in between. In germline, CDR1 is LGHNA, CDR2 YSLEER.

The chain uses TRBV7-8 and TRBJ1-2; the D gene is possibly TRBD1 (5 bases). This CDR3 is 13 amino acids long. Deletions cut 5 bases from V and 8 bases from J, with 15 bases between. CDR1 SGHVS and CDR2 FQNEAQ come from the germline V gene. The CDR3 coding sequence is TGTGCCAGCAGCCCGGTCCGGGGCAACGGCTACACCTTC. It translates to CASSPVRGNGYTF.

This sequence joins TRBV5-1 and TRBJ2-1; D perhaps matches TRBD2 (6 bases). This CDR3 spans 14 amino acids. With 4 bases removed from V and 2 bases from J, the gap between germline ends came to 10 bases. The germline CDR1 and CDR2 sequences are SGHRS and YFSETQ. CDR3 nucleotide sequence: TGCGCCAGCAGCCCCGGGACTCCCTACAATGAGCAGTTCTTC. Amino acids: CASSPGTPYNEQFF.

J is TRBJ1-2 and V is TRBV9; a weak D match, TRBD1 (5 bases). Deletions cut 0 bases from V and 2 bases from J, with 17 bases between. This CDR3 is 17 amino acids long. CDR1 and CDR2 from the germline V gene are SGDLS and YYNGEE. The CDR3 region has the DNA TGTGCCAGCAGCGTAGGATGGTCCCCAAACAGGAACTATGGCTACACCTTC. This codes for CASSVGWSPNRNYGYTF.

This chain connects TRBV5-4 to TRBJ1-2; 8 nucleotides match TRBD1. There are 14 residues in the CDR3. Germline V gives CDR1 SGHNT, CDR2 YYREEE (reference sequence). The J segment lost 7 bases and the V segment lost 0 bases, leaving 5 bases of the junction unmatched. CDR3 in DNA: TGTGCCAGCAGCTTGGGACAGGGGACGGTTGGCTACACCTTC. Encoded protein: CASSLGQGTVGYTF.

The chain uses TRBV27 and TRBJ1-5; 10 bases align to TRBD1. With 5 bases clipped from V and 2 bases from J, the junction kept 3 bases outside the gene matches. This CDR3 has 15 amino acids. Germline CDR1 MNHEY, CDR2 SMNVEV (reference sequence). The CDR3 reads CASSPGTGGNQPQHF. CDR3 DNA: TGTGCCAGCAGTCCCGGGACAGGGGGCAATCAGCCCCAGCATTTT.

This clone was observed a few times. The CDR3 sequence: CASSLDRGSSYEQYF. In DNA form, the CDR3 reads TGTGCCAGCAGCTTAGACAGGGGGAGCTCCTACGAGCAGTACTTC. The chain is built from TRBV5-4 and TRBJ2-7; TRBD1 matches at 9 bases. The junction had 3 bases not matched to a gene; V was cut back by 2 bases and J by 0 bases. The V gene's germline CDR1 is SGHNT and CDR2 YYREEE (reference sequence). This CDR3 is 15 amino acids long.

The CDR3 DNA sequence: TGCGCCAGCAGCTTGAGGGGACAGGGTTCTGCAGAAAAACTGTTTTTT. This sequence encodes CASSLRGQGSAEKLFF. The V call is TRBV5-1, the J call TRBJ1-4, with TRBD1 identical over 9 bases. Germline V gene sequence: CDR1 SGHRS, CDR2 YFSETQ. V lost 1 base and J lost 8; bases outside the gene matches: 9. The CDR3 is made up of 16 amino acids.

The chain links TRBV5-6 to TRBJ1-1; a possible D gene is TRBD1 (6 bases). There are 13 residues in the CDR3. Trimming left V 4 bases short and J 6 bases short, with 13 bases between. Germline CDR1 SGHDT, CDR2 YYEEEE. Here the CDR3 DNA reads TGTGCCAGCAGCACTACAGGGAGGGCTGAAGCTTTCTTT. It encodes CASSTTGRAEAFF.

The chain recombines TRBV5-1 with TRBJ2-7, with TRBD2 matching over 10 bases. Germline CDR1 reads SGHRS; CDR2 reads YFSETQ. V was pared by 0 bases and J by 2 bases, with 11 bases of the junction left unmatched. The CDR3 has 18 residues. This CDR3 reads CASSLEKREGHRTYEQYF. The DNA of the CDR3 is TGCGCCAGCAGCTTGGAGAAGCGGGAGGGCCATCGAACCTACGAGCAGTACTTC.

CDR3 DNA: TGTGCCAGCAGCGTAGCTCCAGGGGCTCCGAATGAAAAACTGTTTTTT. Translated: CASSVAPGAPNEKLFF. The chain uses TRBV9 and TRBJ1-4; a possible D gene is TRBD1 (6 bases). Germline V gene sequence: CDR1 SGDLS, CDR2 YYNGEE. The CDR3 contains 16 residues. V gave up 0 bases and J gave up 5 bases, with 14 bases separating them.

This rearrangement joins TRBV30 to TRBJ2-1; D ambiguous. Germline V gives CDR1 GTSNPN, CDR2 SVGIG (reference sequence). The germline V and J ends were trimmed by 4 bases and 0 bases, with 10 bases remaining between them. This CDR3 has 14 residues. CDR3 DNA: TGTGCCTGGATCCGCGCCAGCTCCTACAATGAGCAGTTCTTC. Encoded protein: CAWIRASSYNEQFF. Drawing the rest from reference TRBV30 and TRBJ2-1, the complete variable domain is SQTIHQWPATLVQPVGSPLSLECTVEGTSNPNLYWYRQAAGRGLQLLFYSVGIGQISSEVPQNLSASRPQDRQFILSSKKLLLSDSGFYLCAWIRASSYNEQFFGPGTRLTVL.

This chain connects TRBV7-6 to TRBJ2-2, with 11 bases aligning to TRBD2. V lost 2 bases and J lost 0; bases outside the gene matches: 2. The germline CDR1 and CDR2 sequences are SGHVS and FNYEAQ. The CDR3 totals 17 residues. The CDR3 reads CASSLLAGGPNTGELFF. The CDR3 bases are TGTGCCAGCAGCTTACTAGCGGGGGGTCCGAACACCGGGGAGCTGTTTTTT.

A note on this clone: The same CDR3 also results from other DNA sequences found in this sample. This chain joins TRBV7-9 and TRBJ2-5; tentative D call: TRBD1 (8 bases). The V and J ends lost 4 bases and 5 bases respectively, with 14 bases between them. Germline V lookup: CDR1 SEHNR, CDR2 FQNEAQ (reference sequence). The CDR3 has 14 residues. In DNA form, the CDR3 reads TGTGCCAGCAGCTCCGGACAGGGAGGGGAGACCCAGTACTTC. Amino acid sequence: CASSSGQGGETQYF.

V and J are TRBV5-1 and TRBJ2-5; 7 bases map to TRBD1. Germline V gives CDR1 SGHRS, CDR2 YFSETQ. The CDR3 has 14 amino acids. V lost 4 bases and J lost 2; bases outside the gene matches: 5. The CDR3 protein is CASSSARGQETQYF. For the CDR3, the DNA is TGCGCCAGCAGCAGCGCCAGGGGGCAAGAGACCCAGTACTTC.

This clone was seen a handful of times. The chain joins TRBV14 to TRBJ1-2; D uncertain. Germline V lookup: CDR1 SGHDN, CDR2 FVKESK. CDR3 length equals 13 residues. With 0 bases removed from V and 8 bases from J, the gap between germline ends came to 10 bases. CDR3: CASSQERETGYTF. The CDR3 DNA is TGTGCCAGCAGCCAAGAAAGAGAAACCGGCTACACCTTC.